This TCR beta chain is drawn from a study of control samples from healthy donors and cancer patients. Sequencing used immunoSEQ multiplex PCR; TCRdb keeps in-frame clones, though not all of them. The table records about 160,000 clones, about 94% of them present only once. With 7 bases clipped from V and 5 bases from J, the junction kept 10 bases outside the gene matches. The germline V gene encodes CDR1 MNHEY and CDR2 SVGAGI. The CDR3 consists of 15 residues. Material for sequencing was PBMCs. V is TRBV6-5 and J is TRBJ2-2; 7 nucleotides align to TRBD1. The receptor was isolated from a man aged 55-75 years with colorectal cancer. Here the CDR3 DNA reads TGTGCCAGCAAATTAGACAGGGTATCGACCGGGGAGCTGTTTTTT. This translates into CASKLDRVSTGELFF.